The rows below give T cell receptor beta chains drawn from one sample of a study of blood T cells in healthy people across ages. MiXCR, applied by TCRdb to the 5' RACE reads, yields one record per CDR3 protein. The sample carries about 580,000 distinct CDR3 sequences, around half recorded once. Sequencing input: blood. The receptors were sampled from a man at least 80 years old in good health. Both conserved end residues are part of each CDR3. Each record gives: V gene, J gene, CDR3 length, CDR3 protein.

TRBV29-1	TRBJ2-5	16	CSVGDPVVAGSETQYF
TRBV30	TRBJ1-1	13	CAWSVGTNTEAFF
TRBV29-1	TRBJ2-3	12	CSVGTGTDTQYF
TRBV6-5	TRBJ2-5	13	CASSQAGQETQYF
TRBV2	TRBJ2-2	13	CASQYADTGELFF
TRBV5-1	TRBJ2-3	17	CASSLRLAGVVVDTQYF
TRBV6-6	TRBJ2-2	15	CASSYSRGNTGVLFF
TRBV18	TRBJ1-5	15	CASSRGRVENQPQHF
TRBV12-3/TRBV12-4	TRBJ2-7	15	CASSLSSGSRYEQYF
TRBV6-5	TRBJ2-2	16	CASSSRQGLRSGELFF
TRBV12-3/TRBV12-4	TRBJ2-5	14	CASRLSRNGETQYF
TRBV29-1	TRBJ2-5	13	CSVTISWGETQYF
TRBV5-4	TRBJ2-5	15	CASSQAPSGEETQYF
TRBV5-1	TRBJ1-2	15	CASSLGRGQGHGYTF
TRBV7-9	TRBJ2-5	17	CASSSTSGGAYQETQYF
TRBV6-2/TRBV6-3	TRBJ2-7	14	CASSYGPNNYEQYF
TRBV10-3	NA	11	CAIRRDETQYF
TRBV6-4	TRBJ2-1	13	CASSETGGFEQFF
TRBV7-3	TRBJ2-3	15	CASSLWGRRTDTQYF
TRBV18	TRBJ1-4	14	CASFPGTTNEKLFF
TRBV7-3	TRBJ2-1	16	CASSQDPSGVYNEQFF
TRBV7-3	TRBJ2-1	17	CASSLVPGLAGADEQFF
TRBV12-3/TRBV12-4	TRBJ2-1	16	CASSLAYYSRSHEQFF
TRBV2	TRBJ2-7	14	CASSDLDSSYEQYF
TRBV7-9	TRBJ2-3	15	CASSPTSGGKDTQYF
TRBV29-1	TRBJ2-3	14	CSVGVTGRADTQYF
TRBV9	TRBJ2-1	13	CASSVVPAGQQFF
TRBV19	TRBJ2-1	15	CASMGGQGSYNEQFF
TRBV27	TRBJ2-3	14	CASSPGTSAYTQYF
TRBV5-1	TRBJ1-2	16	CASSLDPGQGNYGYTF
TRBV6-6	TRBJ1-5	15	CASREQGTGNQPQHF
TRBV20-1	TRBJ2-4	14	CSAPGTGAKNIQYF
TRBV20-1	TRBJ2-5	11	CSALRQGTQYF
TRBV20-1	TRBJ2-7	17	CSAQKGGGVAGHNEQYF
TRBV7-8	TRBJ2-7	15	CASSLAGRASYEQYF
TRBV29-1	TRBJ2-3	13	CSVGPRLTDTQYF
TRBV7-8	TRBJ2-5	16	CASSPVLGTGIETQYF
TRBV20-1	TRBJ2-3	16	CSAREPGTGSTDTQYF
TRBV7-2	TRBJ2-7	16	CASSLAGLARGYEQYF
TRBV5-1	TRBJ1-1	15	CASRQPEQMNTEAFF
TRBV11-2	TRBJ1-2	14	CASSSQGDWDGYTF
TRBV6-5	TRBJ2-7	14	CASSSTGNSYEQYF
TRBV5-1	TRBJ2-3	17	CASSLSRTSGVTDTQYF
TRBV7-2	TRBJ2-7	11	CASGEAYEQYF
TRBV6-6	TRBJ2-2	12	CASSDYTGELFF
TRBV5-1	TRBJ2-7	14	CASSLTNLNYEQYF
TRBV6-5	TRBJ1-1	13	CASSSDRGSTAFF
TRBV7-2	TRBJ2-7	15	CASSLATGQAYGQYF
TRBV5-1	TRBJ2-1	12	CASRGDGPWQFF
TRBV20-1	NA	15	CSASTGTSVIYEQYF